This passage covers 2 T cell receptor beta chains from one sample sequenced in a study of blood T cell repertoires in COVID-19. Profiled with immunoSEQ multiplex PCR; TCRdb holds only in-frame clones, not every one. Of about 180,000 clones in the sample, roughly 83% are singletons; the top ten hold roughly 2.9%. Sequencing was carried out using peripheral blood. These receptors all stem from a woman aged 55 to 70 with acute or convalescent COVID-19.

The rearrangement joins TRBV9 to TRBJ2-1; 10 bases agree with TRBD2. This CDR3 has 16 residues. V lost 3 bases, J lost 0 bases, and 3 bases stayed unmatched. Germline-derived CDR1 and CDR2 are SGDLS and YYNGEE. CDR3: CASSDWTSGSYNEQFF. The DNA for the CDR3 is TGTGCCAGCAGCGATTGGACTAGCGGCTCCTACAATGAGCAGTTCTTC.

This clone showed up just once. The rearrangement joins TRBV6-5 to TRBJ1-2; 7 bases are shared with TRBD1. V trimming: 6 bases; J trimming: 4 bases; junction bases outside the gene matches: 5. The CDR3 has 13 residues. Germline CDR1 and CDR2: MNHEY and SVGAGI. CDR3 sequence: CASSPDRSYGYTF. In DNA, the CDR3 is TGTGCCAGCAGCCCGGACAGGTCCTATGGCTACACCTTC.